Presented here are 18 T cell receptor beta chains from one specimen sequenced in a study of T cells in Graves' hyperthyroidism and ophthalmopathy. TCR beta CDR3 regions were amplified from RNA. The TCR CDR3 was amplified in a first-round RT-PCR using the HTBI primer set. From the multiplex PCR reads, TCRdb called clonotypes with MiXCR, one entry per CDR3 protein. The table lists around 350,000 distinct CDR3 sequences, approximately 18% of them singletons. Sequences were obtained from blood. The receptors come from a woman in her 30s with Graves' hyperthyroidism that later progressed to Graves' ophthalmopathy.

This clonotype was detected a few times. V gene TRBV28 combines with J gene TRBJ1-5, with a tentative D call TRBD1 (6 bases). The CDR3 length is 16 residues. V lost 6 bases to trimming and J lost 3 bases, with 18 bases between them. Germline assignment: CDR1 MDHEN and CDR2 SYDVKM. DNA for the CDR3: TGTGCCAGCAGACATCCCGGGCAGGGGTCCAATCAGCCCCAGCATTTT. Translated: CASRHPGQGSNQPQHF.

V and J are TRBV29-1 and TRBJ2-7; TRBD1 is a possible D gene (6 bases). V gave up 4 bases and J gave up 3 bases, with 16 bases separating them. The CDR3 contains 14 residues. Germline-derived CDR1 and CDR2 are SQVTM and ANQGSEA. The CDR3 DNA reads TGCAGCGTTGGAAGATCGGGACACGGCTACGAGCAGTACTTC. It yields the protein CSVGRSGHGYEQYF.

This clonotype has a count of ten or more. The J gene is TRBJ2-3, the V gene TRBV5-1; maybe TRBD1 (5 bases). Germline V gives CDR1 SGHRS, CDR2 YFSETQ. The CDR3 runs to 14 residues. Trimming stripped 0 bases from V and 7 bases from J, with 12 bases between. CDR3 in DNA: TGCGCCAGCAGCTTGGAGGCAGGGCGAAATACGCAGTATTTT. It codes for CASSLEAGRNTQYF.

This clonotype was counted many times. The rearrangement links TRBV19 to TRBJ1-5; D is ambiguous. Germline-derived CDR1 and CDR2 are LNHDA and SQIVND (reference sequence). The CDR3 is 16 amino acids. Trimming removed 6 bases at V and 0 bases at J, with 15 bases between. CDR3 coding DNA: TGTGCCAGTAGACCGACTGGAGATTATAGCAATCAGCCCCAGCATTTT. It specifies CASRPTGDYSNQPQHF.

This clonotype came up many times. V usage is TRBV7-9 and J usage is TRBJ2-5; 11 bases match TRBD2. CDR1 SEHNR and CDR2 FQNEAQ come from the germline V gene (reference sequence). Unmatched junction bases numbered 5, after V lost 4 bases and J lost 1 base. CDR3 length: 16 residues. The CDR3 here is CASSWTLAGGQETQYF. In nucleotides, the CDR3 is TGTGCCAGCAGCTGGACTCTAGCGGGGGGCCAAGAGACCCAGTACTTC.

This clonotype was counted at least ten times. The rearrangement joins TRBV30 to TRBJ2-1, with D uncertain. This CDR3 is 11 amino acids long. Germline V gene sequence: CDR1 GTSNPN, CDR2 SVGIG (reference sequence). V was trimmed by 4 bases and J by 3 bases, leaving 4 bases between them. The CDR3 loop is CAWNNYNEQFF. For the CDR3, the DNA is TGTGCCTGGAATAACTACAATGAGCAGTTCTTC.

Concerning this clonotype: The conserved closing phenylalanine or tryptophan is absent in this CDR3, likely reflecting a read error. The J gene is TRBJ2-7, the V gene TRBV14; D assignment may be TRBD1 or TRBD2 (5 bases each). The CDR3 contains 14 residues. Germline V gene data show CDR1 as SGHDN and CDR2 as FVKESK. Trimming removed 3 bases at V and 2 bases at J, with 11 bases between. CDR3 in DNA: TGTGCCAGCAGCCAGGGGGTCCTCACCTACGAGCAGTACCTC. Its translation is CASSQGVLTYEQYL.

This clonotype was counted between two and nine times. V gene TRBV6-2 or TRBV6-3 combines with J gene TRBJ2-1; TRBD1 might be the D (6 bases). CDR1 is MNHEY and CDR2 is SVGEGT in the germline V gene. This CDR3 is 13 amino acids long. V was cut by 10 bases and J by 4 bases, with 14 bases left in between. CDR3 sequence: CATHTDSYNEQFF. The DNA of the CDR3 is TGTGCCACCCATACGGACAGTTACAATGAGCAGTTCTTC.

The V and J genes are TRBV6-5 and TRBJ2-3; D is ambiguous. The CDR3 has 15 amino acids. V gave up 0 bases and J gave up 7 bases, with 14 bases separating them. Germline V gene data show CDR1 as MNHEY and CDR2 as SVGAGI. In nucleotides, the CDR3 is TGTGCCAGCAGTTACTCCTTGGGGTCTTCAAATACGCAGTATTTT. Protein sequence: CASSYSLGSSNTQYF.

In its sample, this clonotype was seen many times. The chain recombines TRBV20-1 with TRBJ2-7, with TRBD2 matching 8 bases. V lost 5 bases to trimming and J lost 0 bases; unmatched junction nucleotides: 9. This CDR3 has 15 amino acids. Germline V gene data show CDR1 as DFQATT and CDR2 as SNEGSKA (reference sequence). The CDR3 sequence is CSADGAAGGSYEQYF. CDR3 coding DNA: TGCAGTGCTGACGGGGCGGCGGGGGGCTCCTACGAGCAGTACTTC.

This clonotype was observed at least ten times. The rearrangement uses TRBV3-1 and TRBJ1-2; the D gene is possibly TRBD1 (5 bases). Germline values: CDR1 LGHDT, CDR2 YNNKEL (reference sequence). Trimming cost V 0 bases and J 10 bases, with 12 bases left between them. The CDR3 loop spans 13 amino acids. CDR3 coding DNA: TGTGCCAGCAGCCAAGATCGTGGAGGGGCCTACACCTTC. This encodes CASSQDRGGAYTF.

This clonotype showed up just a few times. The V and J genes are TRBV13 and TRBJ2-3; D unclear. Per germline, CDR1 PRHDT and CDR2 FYEKMQ (reference sequence). V shed 4 bases and J shed 1 base, with 24 bases lying between them. The length of the CDR3 is 19 residues. CDR3 sequence (DNA): TGTGCCAGCAGCTCTAAAGAAACCCGGCGGCCCCCCGGCACAGATACGCAGTATTTT. This codes for CASSSKETRRPPGTDTQYF.

This chain uses TRBV2 with TRBJ2-1, with 10 positions matching TRBD1. Losses at the gene ends were 7 bases for V and 3 bases for J; bases not matched to a gene: 3. This CDR3 is 14 amino acids long. Germline lookup yields CDR1 SNHLY and CDR2 FYNNEI. CDR3 sequence: CASTRDRGYNEQFF. Written as DNA, the CDR3 is TGTGCCAGCACTAGGGACAGGGGCTACAATGAGCAGTTCTTC.

This clonotype was detected a few times. The rearrangement joins TRBV29-1 to TRBJ2-7, with D tentatively TRBD1 (5 bases). CDR3 length equals 13 residues. V was cut by 2 bases and J by 1 base, with 9 bases left in between. CDR1 and CDR2 (germline): SQVTM, ANQGSEA. The CDR3 protein is CSVELTDSYEQYF. The CDR3 DNA reads TGCAGCGTTGAACTGACAGATTCCTACGAGCAGTACTTC.

This clonotype was detected ten times or more. The J gene is TRBJ1-1, the V gene TRBV6-1; perhaps TRBD1 as D (6 bases). Trimming took off 6 bases at V and 4 bases at J, with 15 bases between the two ends. CDR3 length equals 14 residues. The germline CDR1 and CDR2 sequences are MNHNS and SASEGT. This CDR3 is CASRDTGSGTEAFF. CDR3 DNA sequence: TGTGCCAGCAGGGATACAGGGTCGGGCACTGAAGCTTTCTTT.

This clonotype was counted a few times. The chain joins TRBV20-1 to TRBJ2-4; D not certain. The germline V gene encodes CDR1 DFQATT and CDR2 SNEGSKA (reference sequence). V was clipped by 7 bases and J by 0 bases, with 10 bases between them. The CDR3 spans 13 residues. The CDR3 region is CSETNLAKNIQYF. DNA for the CDR3: TGCAGTGAGACAAACCTAGCCAAAAACATTCAGTACTTC.

This clonotype was seen repeatedly, ten times or more. The chain uses TRBV12-3 or TRBV12-4 and TRBJ2-4; D ambiguous. The V gene lost 2 bases and the J gene lost 9 bases, with 11 bases spanning the gap. This CDR3 has 13 residues. CDR3 nucleotides: TGTGCCAGCAGTTTATTGGGTTTGGGCATTCAGTACTTC. Encoded protein: CASSLLGLGIQYF.

The J gene is TRBJ2-1, the V gene TRBV5-4; 12 nucleotides line up with TRBD2. The CDR3 length is 17 residues. The V gene end was trimmed by 3 bases and the J gene end by 4 bases; junction bases not matched to a gene: 8. Looked up from germline, CDR1 is SGHNT and CDR2 is YYREEE (reference sequence). The chain's CDR3 is CASSSYSLAGGYNEQFF. The CDR3 DNA sequence: TGTGCCAGCAGCTCCTATTCACTAGCGGGGGGTTACAATGAGCAGTTCTTC.